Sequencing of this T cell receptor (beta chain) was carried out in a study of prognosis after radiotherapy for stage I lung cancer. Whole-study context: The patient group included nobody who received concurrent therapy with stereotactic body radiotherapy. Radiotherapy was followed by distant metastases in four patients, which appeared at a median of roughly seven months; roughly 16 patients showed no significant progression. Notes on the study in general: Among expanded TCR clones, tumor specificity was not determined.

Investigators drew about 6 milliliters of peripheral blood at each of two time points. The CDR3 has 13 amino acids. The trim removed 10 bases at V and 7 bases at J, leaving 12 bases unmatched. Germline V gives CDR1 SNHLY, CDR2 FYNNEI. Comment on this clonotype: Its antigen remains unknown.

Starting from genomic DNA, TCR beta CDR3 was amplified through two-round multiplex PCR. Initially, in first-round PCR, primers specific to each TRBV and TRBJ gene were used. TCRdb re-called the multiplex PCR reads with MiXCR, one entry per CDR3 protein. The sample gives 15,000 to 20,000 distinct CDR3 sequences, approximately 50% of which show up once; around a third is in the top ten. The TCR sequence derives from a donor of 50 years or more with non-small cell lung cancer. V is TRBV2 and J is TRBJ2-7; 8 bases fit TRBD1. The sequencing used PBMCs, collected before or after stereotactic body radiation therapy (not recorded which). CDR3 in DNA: TGTGCCACCCTCGGACAGGGCAAGAAGGAGCAGTACTTC. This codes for CATLGQGKKEQYF.